Presented here are 22 T cell receptor beta chains from one specimen sequenced in a study of T cell responses to AZD1222 COVID-19 vaccine (dated by TCRdb to about 2021). Library prep was done by the immunoSEQ multiplex PCR assay. Here the immuneACCESS table is served through TCRdb, limited to in-frame sequences with V and J called. Missing clones are a known gap in these copies; in checked studies unresolved V genes cover under half, and the rest lacks a known reason. The sample profile shows over 75,000 clones; about 89% of them were found once. 2% to 2.5% of the sample lies in the top ten. The time point label of this sample denotes: baseline before first vaccination. Source: peripheral blood, taken on day 0 of AZD1222 vaccination. The receptors derive from an adult in good health.

The chain combines TRBV19 with TRBJ1-5; D is ambiguous. The V and J ends lost 7 bases and 2 bases respectively, with 15 bases between them. Germline lookup yields CDR1 LNHDA and CDR2 SQIVND (reference sequence). The CDR3 is 15 residues long. CDR3 nucleotide sequence: TGTGCCAGTAAATGGGCTACTGAGGGCAATCAGCCCCAGCATTTT. This encodes CASKWATEGNQPQHF.

This clone was seen a single time. This sequence joins TRBV20-1 and TRBJ1-2; the D is unclear. The germline V and J ends were trimmed by 5 bases and 8 bases, with 12 bases remaining between them. This CDR3 region has 11 residues. In germline, CDR1 is DFQATT, CDR2 SNEGSKA (reference sequence). The CDR3: CSAQTLGGYTF. CDR3 bases: TGCAGTGCTCAGACCCTGGGGGGCTACACCTTC.

V and J are TRBV30 and TRBJ1-1; D is undetermined. The CDR3 sequence is 12 residues long. Trimming took 7 bases from V and 10 from J, leaving 19 bases between them. Germline CDR1 reads GTSNPN; CDR2 reads SVGIG (reference sequence). The CDR3, as DNA: TGTGCCTACTCCGGGATCCACGGCGGAGCTTTCTTT. Its translation is CAYSGIHGGAFF.

This clone is a singleton in its sample. This chain links TRBV11-2 with TRBJ2-7, with D possibly matching TRBD1 (6 bases). Trimming took 3 bases from V and 0 from J, leaving 15 bases between them. CDR3 length: 16 amino acids. CDR1 SGHAT and CDR2 FQNNGV come from the germline V gene. The CDR3, as DNA: TGTGCCAGCAGCTTTCCTACAGGGATTCACTCCTACGAGCAGTACTTC. Amino acid sequence: CASSFPTGIHSYEQYF.

This chain joins TRBV11-2 and TRBJ2-2; D perhaps matches TRBD2 (6 bases). V gave up 3 bases and J gave up 2 bases, with 10 bases separating them. CDR1 SGHAT and CDR2 FQNNGV come from the germline V gene. The CDR3 runs to 15 residues. The CDR3: CASSFSSDNTGELFF. The CDR3 DNA sequence: TGTGCCAGCAGCTTCTCTAGCGACAACACCGGGGAGCTGTTTTTT.

Notes on this clone: Other DNA sequences in the sample encode the same CDR3. The chain has TRBV12-3 or TRBV12-4 and TRBJ1-1; D is uncertain. The CDR3 totals 12 residues. Trimming cost V 6 bases and J 6 bases, with 11 bases left between them. DNA of the CDR3: TGTGCCAGCAGCTTTAGCGGGGCTGAAGCTTTCTTT. Translated, it gives CASSFSGAEAFF.

This clone was detected only a few times. The V gene is TRBV6-5, the J gene TRBJ2-2; D perhaps matches TRBD2 (7 bases). Trimming removed 10 bases from V and 5 bases from J, with 17 bases in between. The CDR3 runs 14 residues. The germline V gene encodes CDR1 MNHEY and CDR2 SVGAGI. Written as DNA, the CDR3 is TGTGCCATCGCACGGGGGGCAGGTACCGGGGAGCTGTTTTTT. Its translation: CAIARGAGTGELFF.

The chain is built from TRBV30 and TRBJ2-7; 7 bases map to TRBD2. Germline loops: CDR1 GTSNPN, CDR2 SVGIG (reference sequence). J was trimmed by 5 bases and V by 2 bases; bases with no gene match: 6. This CDR3 contains 13 residues. CDR3 bases: TGTGCCTGGAGTAGCGGGGTTATCAACGAGCAGTACTTC. Translated, it gives CAWSSGVINEQYF.

The V gene is TRBV27, the J gene TRBJ1-2, with 8 positions matching TRBD1. Per the germline V gene, CDR1 is MNHEY and CDR2 is SMNVEV (reference sequence). The CDR3 is 14 residues long. Trimming took 6 bases from V and 4 from J; bases not matched to a gene: 7. CDR3 loop: CASSQGTGGYGYTF. The CDR3, as DNA: TGTGCCAGCAGCCAGGGGACAGGCGGCTATGGCTACACCTTC.

The J gene is TRBJ1-1, the V gene TRBV18; possible D gene TRBD1, 6 bases. Germline CDR1 reads KGHSH; CDR2 reads LQKENI. This CDR3 contains 14 residues. V lost 1 base to trimming and J lost 4 bases, with 10 bases between them. The CDR3 is CASSPQGVGTEAFF. In DNA, the CDR3 is TGTGCCAGCTCACCACAGGGGGTGGGCACTGAAGCTTTCTTT.

V is TRBV7-3 and J is TRBJ2-5; the match to TRBD2 covers 8 bases. V lost 0 bases and J lost 1; bases outside the gene matches: 1. This CDR3 has 15 residues. Germline CDR1 and CDR2: SGHTA and FQGTGA. The CDR3 is CASSLTSGAQETQYF. The CDR3 DNA is TGTGCCAGCAGCTTAACTAGCGGGGCCCAAGAGACCCAGTACTTC.

The gene calls are TRBV10-3 and TRBJ2-7, with D maybe TRBD1 (6 bases). The germline CDR1 and CDR2 sequences are ENHRY and SYGVKD. V dropped 10 bases and J dropped 3 bases, with 16 bases sitting between them. The CDR3 is made up of 13 amino acids. This CDR3 is CATRRDMIYEQYF. CDR3 nucleotide sequence: TGTGCCACTCGACGGGACATGATCTACGAGCAGTACTTC.

Here the CDR3 reads CSVRRQENTEAFF. CDR3 bases: TGCAGCGTTCGGAGGCAGGAGAACACTGAAGCTTTCTTT. The chain uses TRBV29-1 and TRBJ1-1; D unclear. This CDR3 region has 13 residues. V was pared by 5 bases and J by 1 base, with 11 bases between. The germline CDR1 and CDR2 sequences are SQVTM and ANQGSEA.

The chain joins TRBV19 to TRBJ1-1; no definite D call. The CDR3 is made up of 12 amino acids. V lost 5 bases and J 2 bases, leaving 6 bases between the germline ends. Germline V gene data show CDR1 as LNHDA and CDR2 as SQIVND (reference sequence). The CDR3 bases are TGTGCCAGTAGTCTGGGAAACACTGAAGCTTTCTTT. This gives the protein CASSLGNTEAFF. The full variable domain, completed using reference TRBV19 and TRBJ1-1, is DGGITQSPKYLFRKEGQNVTLSCEQNLNHDAMYWYRQDPGQGLRLIYYSQIVNDFQKGDIAEGYSVSREKKESFPLTVTSAQKNPTAFYLCASSLGNTEAFFGQGTRLTVV.

V usage is TRBV12-3 or TRBV12-4 and J usage is TRBJ1-1; no clear D gene. The CDR3 extends over 12 amino acids. The V and J ends lost 3 bases and 8 bases respectively, with 10 bases between them. The CDR3 sequence is CASSFSGVEAFF. The CDR3 bases are TGTGCCAGCAGTTTCTCCGGGGTAGAAGCTTTCTTT.

The rearrangement links TRBV29-1 to TRBJ2-3; D gene unclear. Between the trimmed V and J ends, which lost 3 bases and 6 bases, there was a span of 10 bases. The CDR3 covers 12 residues. Germline V CDR1 and CDR2: SQVTM, ANQGSEA. The CDR3 nucleotides read TGCAGCGTTGAGCCGCGCTCCGATACGCAGTATTTT. Amino acids: CSVEPRSDTQYF.

V is TRBV29-1 and J is TRBJ2-4, with 8 nucleotides matching TRBD1. V was pared by 1 base and J by 7 bases, with 12 bases of the junction left unmatched. The CDR3 runs 16 residues. CDR1 is SQVTM and CDR2 is ANQGSEA in the germline V gene. CDR3 protein: CSVEGGAGGGGNIQYF. For the CDR3, the DNA is TGCAGCGTTGAAGGCGGGGCAGGGGGCGGCGGGAACATTCAGTACTTC.

This chain links TRBV18 with TRBJ1-2; the D is unclear. The length of the CDR3 is 14 residues. Germline CDR1 and CDR2: KGHSH and LQKENI. The ends were cut back, 0 bases at V and 4 bases at J, with 9 bases in the middle. This chain's CDR3 is CASSPPGFGYGYTF. The CDR3 nucleotides are TGTGCCAGCTCACCACCAGGGTTCGGCTATGGCTACACCTTC. Complete variable domain (other parts from reference TRBV18 and TRBJ1-2): NAGVMQNPRHLVRRRGQEARLRCSPMKGHSHVYWYRQLPEEGLKFMVYLQKENIIDESGMPKERFSAEFPKEGPSILRIQQVVRGDSAAYFCASSPPGFGYGYTFGSGTRLTVV.

The chain has TRBV6-5 and TRBJ1-6, with 11 bases aligning to TRBD1. The germline gives CDR1 MNHEY, CDR2 SVGAGI. Trimming removed 6 bases from V and 3 bases from J; junction bases left unmatched: 1. The CDR3 totals 15 residues. The CDR3 reads CASRGTGGYNSPLHF. CDR3 DNA sequence: TGTGCCAGCAGGGGGACAGGGGGCTATAATTCACCCCTCCACTTT.

The CDR3 reads CASSLGISGANVLTF. The CDR3, as DNA: TGTGCCAGCAGCTTGGGGATCTCTGGGGCCAACGTCCTGACTTTC. V is TRBV5-6 and J is TRBJ2-6, with no clear D. Germline V gene sequence: CDR1 SGHDT, CDR2 YYEEEE. V dropped 0 bases and J dropped 0 bases, with 4 bases sitting between them. The CDR3 contains 15 residues. Together with reference TRBV5-6 and TRBJ2-6, the CDR3 gives the full variable domain: DAGVTQSPTHLIKTRGQQVTLRCSPKSGHDTVSWYQQALGQGPQFIFQYYEEEERQRGNFPDRFSGHQFPNYSSELNVNALLLGDSALYLCASSLGISGANVLTFGAGSRLTVL.

DNA of the CDR3: TGCGCCAGCAGTGAGGGGACTAGCCCCGTAGATACGCAGTATTTT. This translates into CASSEGTSPVDTQYF. The V gene is TRBV10-1, the J gene TRBJ2-3, with 9 bases fitting TRBD2. Germline CDR1 reads WNHNN; CDR2 reads SYGVQD (reference sequence). The CDR3 extends over 15 amino acids. Trimming at V came to 2 bases and at J to 5 bases, leaving 5 bases not matched to a gene.

The chain uses TRBV10-3 and TRBJ1-6; possibly TRBD1 for D (6 bases). Trimming shortened V by 6 bases and J by 10 bases, and 19 bases separated the two germline ends. The CDR3 spans 15 residues. The germline gives CDR1 ENHRY, CDR2 SYGVKD. CDR3 coding DNA: TGTGCCATCAGGGATTACAGGGTACGAGGGTCACCCCTCCACTTT. This translates into CAIRDYRVRGSPLHF.